This TCR beta chain was profiled in a study of shared clonotypes between healthy human individuals (dated by TCRdb to the early 2020s). The study in broad terms: Three men and a couple of women, aged 18 to 49 years, made up the cohort. Per donor, three plates each were used for CD4 naive and CD4 memory, two for CD8 naive, and one for CD8 memory. To estimate repertoire size and how much clonotype sharing occurs between individuals, the study deeply sequenced the blood TCR repertoires of roughly 5 healthy adults. Different laboratories and diverse techniques were used to prepare libraries and sequence TCR repertoires, to increase sequencing depth and limit assay-specific biases. Per donor, leukapheresis produced somewhere between about 0.8 and 9.5 billion PBMCs.

V ends up 1 base short and J 0 bases short, with an unmatched junction base count of 0. The CDR3 has 17 amino acids, counting the end cysteine and phenylalanine. The kept DNA is CDR3 alone, 51 bases in frame from the first base. The germline V gene specifies MGHRA as CDR1 and YSYEKL as CDR2. The paper as a whole reports these results and caveats: Across a few donors, roughly 5% of naive CD4, around 3.3% of naive CD8, approximately 2.5% of memory CD4, and approximately 0.42% of memory CD8 clonotypes were shared. Sampling was limited to blood, and TCR repertoires in tissue likely differ from TCR repertoires in blood. Incomplete sequencing was indicated by rarefaction of sorted-subset datasets, despite the large sequencing depth. Naive subsets generally had larger estimated clonotype richness than memory subsets did. Based on pairwise subsampling, the degree of clonotype sharing among donors was expected to be affected by sequencing depth. The genetic and exposure-history diversity represented was limited by the small number of donors. Higher generation probabilities were observed for clonotypes shared by all four sorted-subset donors than for non-shared clonotypes.

Using the deep immunoSEQ assay, multiplex PCR amplified TCR CDR3 regions from genomic DNA. For each cell subset, the extracted genomic DNA was distributed evenly across all wells of several immunoSEQ 96-well plates, and each plate served as one replicate. For sorted subsets, each replicate PCR was loaded with around 200 ng genomic DNA, equivalent to 25,000 to 30,000 T cell genomes. The purified libraries were quantified using a Qubit 3.0 fluorometer, sized with a Bioanalyzer 2100, and then quantified again using the KAPA Library Quantification kit. A separate single-read 150-cycle Illumina NextSeq 550 flow cell was used to sequence each immunoSEQ 96-well plate. Under the source paper's analysis protocol: Because the immunoSEQ output included only junctional sequences and no quality scores, the filtering could not be the same as the filtering used for full-length reads. Sequences were annotated with PyIR, a Python wrapper for IgBLAST v1.9, using IMGT germline references to assign V/J genes and CDR3. Reads were removed for weak V/J assignments (E-value above 1e-6), missing CDR3, stop codons, out-of-frame junctions, or ambiguous translated residues. V3J clonotypes were defined by identical inferred V gene, J gene, and CDR3 amino acid sequence. Percentage overlap between repertoires was computed as shared unique clonotypes divided by the size of the smaller repertoire. Repertoire richness was assessed with RTK rarefaction, the Chao1 estimator, and Recon v2.1 estimates of unobserved clonotypes. Generation probabilities for all TCRbeta clonotypes obtained by the gDNA method from a handful of donors were computed using OLGA. What TCRdb holds here is the immuneACCESS table cut down to in-frame rearrangements. Part of the clones is not present; checked against another copy, under half of the missing clones reflect an unresolved V gene, and the others are unexplained. D and trimming were read from the DNA, whereas the V and J calls and clone size are those reported in that table. This sample gives about 1.1 million clones in total; approximately 80% of them show up just once. The top ten clonotypes cover approximately 0.95% of the sample.

Turning to this clone: Its antigen remains undetermined. No much larger clonotype is one base removed from it; base qualities were not supplied.

Donors were healthy HIV-negative adults with no recently reported acute infections or vaccinations. All donors were Caucasian adults living in Nashville, Tennessee, USA. CD4+ T cells were enriched through magnetic negative selection, after which naive cells were positively selected on CD45RA and the remaining negative fraction served as the memory subset. Blood was obtained by leukapheresis, after which PBMCs were separated by Ficoll-Histopaque density gradient centrifugation and cryopreserved in liquid nitrogen vapor phase. Purity and quantity of every magnetically sorted T cell population were checked by analytical flow cytometry. Genomic DNA was isolated from every sorted fraction and measured by UV absorbance on a Nanodrop 2000c.

What was sequenced was memory CD4+ T cells from PBMCs. The sample's cell subset or site label, decoded: CD45RA-negative fraction. This sequence uses TRBV4-1 and TRBJ2-6; 10 central nucleotides agree with TRBD1. The sequence was collected from a man between 18 and 29 years old in good health. Some clones in this sample may be carry-over from other donors' samples. The CDR3 region reads CASSQGTGGSGANVLTF. The DNA sequence is TGCGCCAGCAGCCAAGGGACAGGGGGCTCTGGGGCCAACGTCCTGACTTTC.